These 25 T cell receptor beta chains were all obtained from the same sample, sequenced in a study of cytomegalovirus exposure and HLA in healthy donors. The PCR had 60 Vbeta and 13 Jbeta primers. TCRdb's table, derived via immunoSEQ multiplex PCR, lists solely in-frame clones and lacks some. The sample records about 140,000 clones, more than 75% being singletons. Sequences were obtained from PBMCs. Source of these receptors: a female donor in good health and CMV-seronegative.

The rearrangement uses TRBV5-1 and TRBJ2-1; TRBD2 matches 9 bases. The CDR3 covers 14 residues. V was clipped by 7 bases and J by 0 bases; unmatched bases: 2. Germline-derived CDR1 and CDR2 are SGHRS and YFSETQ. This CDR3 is CASFSGSSYNEQFF. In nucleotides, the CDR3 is TGCGCCAGCTTTAGCGGGAGCTCCTACAATGAGCAGTTCTTC.

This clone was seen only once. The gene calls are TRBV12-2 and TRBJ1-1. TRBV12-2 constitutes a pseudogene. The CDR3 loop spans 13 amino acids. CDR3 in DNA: TGTGCAAGTCGCCTTTCGCGGGGCGCAAGGGCTTTCTTT. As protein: CASRLSRGARAFF.

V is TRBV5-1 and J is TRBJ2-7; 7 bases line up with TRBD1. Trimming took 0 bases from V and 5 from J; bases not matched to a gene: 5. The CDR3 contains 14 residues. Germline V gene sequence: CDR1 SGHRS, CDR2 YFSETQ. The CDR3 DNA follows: TGCGCCAGCAGCTTGGGCCAGGGGGTCAACGAGCAGTACTTC. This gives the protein CASSLGQGVNEQYF.

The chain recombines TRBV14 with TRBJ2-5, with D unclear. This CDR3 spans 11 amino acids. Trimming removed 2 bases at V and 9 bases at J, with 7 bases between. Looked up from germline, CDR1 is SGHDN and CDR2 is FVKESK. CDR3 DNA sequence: TGTGCCAGCAGCCAATCCCGTTCCCAGTACTTC. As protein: CASSQSRSQYF.

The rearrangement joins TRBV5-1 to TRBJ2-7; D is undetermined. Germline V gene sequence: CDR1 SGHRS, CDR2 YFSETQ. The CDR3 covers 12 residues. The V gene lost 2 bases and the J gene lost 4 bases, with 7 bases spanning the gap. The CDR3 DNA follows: TGCGCCAGCAGCTTAGCCGATTACGAGCAGTACTTC. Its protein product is CASSLADYEQYF.

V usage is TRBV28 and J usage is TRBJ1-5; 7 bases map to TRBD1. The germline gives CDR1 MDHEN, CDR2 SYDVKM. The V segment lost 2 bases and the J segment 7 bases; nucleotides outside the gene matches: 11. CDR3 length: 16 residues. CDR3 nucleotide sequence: TGTGCCAGCAGTTTACTCGTCCCAGGGGGTGAGCAGCCCCAGCATTTT. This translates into CASSLLVPGGEQPQHF.

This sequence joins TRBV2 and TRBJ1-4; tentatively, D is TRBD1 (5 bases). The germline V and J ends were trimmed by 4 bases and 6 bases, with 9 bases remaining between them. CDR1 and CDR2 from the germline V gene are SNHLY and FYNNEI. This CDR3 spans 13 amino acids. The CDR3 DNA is TGTGCCAGCAGTGGAGGGGAGGATGAAAAACTGTTTTTT. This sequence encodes CASSGGEDEKLFF.

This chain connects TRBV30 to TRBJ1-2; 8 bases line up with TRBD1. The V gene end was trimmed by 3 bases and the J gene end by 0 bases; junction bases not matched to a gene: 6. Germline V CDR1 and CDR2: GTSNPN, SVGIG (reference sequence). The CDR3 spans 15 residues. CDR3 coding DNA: TGTGCCTGGAGGTCCGGGACAGGTTCTAACTATGGCTACACCTTC. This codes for CAWRSGTGSNYGYTF. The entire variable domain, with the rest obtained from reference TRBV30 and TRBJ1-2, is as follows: SQTIHQWPATLVQPVGSPLSLECTVEGTSNPNLYWYRQAAGRGLQLLFYSVGIGQISSEVPQNLSASRPQDRQFILSSKKLLLSDSGFYLCAWRSGTGSNYGYTFGSGTRLTVV.

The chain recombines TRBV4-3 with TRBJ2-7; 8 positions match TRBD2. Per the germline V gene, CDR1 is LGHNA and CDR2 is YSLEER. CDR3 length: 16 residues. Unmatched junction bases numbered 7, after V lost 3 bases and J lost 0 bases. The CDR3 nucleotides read TGCGCCAGCAGCCAGGGAGCGGGGGCGAACTCCTACGAGCAGTACTTC. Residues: CASSQGAGANSYEQYF.

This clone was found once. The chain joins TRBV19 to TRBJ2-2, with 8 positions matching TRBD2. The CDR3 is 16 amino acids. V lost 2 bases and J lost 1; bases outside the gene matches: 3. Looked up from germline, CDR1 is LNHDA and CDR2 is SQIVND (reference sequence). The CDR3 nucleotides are TGTGCCAGTAGTATACCCACTAGCGGGAACACCGGGGAGCTGTTTTTT. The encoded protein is CASSIPTSGNTGELFF.

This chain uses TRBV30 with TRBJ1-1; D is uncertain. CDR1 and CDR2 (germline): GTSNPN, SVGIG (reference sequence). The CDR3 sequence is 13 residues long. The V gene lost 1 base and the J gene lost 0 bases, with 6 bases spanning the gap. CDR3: CAWSAGVNTEAFF. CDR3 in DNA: TGTGCCTGGAGTGCGGGAGTGAACACTGAAGCTTTCTTT.

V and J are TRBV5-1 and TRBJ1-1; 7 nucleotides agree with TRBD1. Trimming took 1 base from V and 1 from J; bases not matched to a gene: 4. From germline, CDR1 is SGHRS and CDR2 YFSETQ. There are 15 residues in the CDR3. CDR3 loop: CASSLSGTANTEAFF. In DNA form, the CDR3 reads TGCGCCAGCAGCTTGAGTGGGACAGCGAACACTGAAGCTTTCTTT.

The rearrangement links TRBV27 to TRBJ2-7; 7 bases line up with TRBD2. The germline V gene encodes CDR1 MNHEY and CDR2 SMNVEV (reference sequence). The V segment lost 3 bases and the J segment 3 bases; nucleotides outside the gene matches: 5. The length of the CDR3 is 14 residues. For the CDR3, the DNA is TGTGCCAGCAGTTTGGGAGGGGAGAACTACGAGCAGTACTTC. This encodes CASSLGGENYEQYF.

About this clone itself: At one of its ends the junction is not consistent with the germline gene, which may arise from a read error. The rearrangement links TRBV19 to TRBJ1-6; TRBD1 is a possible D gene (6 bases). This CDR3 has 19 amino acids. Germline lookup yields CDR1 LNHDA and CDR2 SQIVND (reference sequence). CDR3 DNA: TGTGCCAGTAGTTTTGGGCCCAACAGGGCGAGCTCCTATAATTCACCCCTCCGCTTT. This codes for CASSFGPNRASSYNSPLRF.

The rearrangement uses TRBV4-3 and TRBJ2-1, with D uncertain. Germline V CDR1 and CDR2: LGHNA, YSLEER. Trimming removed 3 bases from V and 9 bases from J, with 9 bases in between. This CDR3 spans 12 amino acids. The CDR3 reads CASSHGSGEQFF. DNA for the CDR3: TGCGCCAGCAGCCACGGCTCGGGTGAGCAGTTCTTC.

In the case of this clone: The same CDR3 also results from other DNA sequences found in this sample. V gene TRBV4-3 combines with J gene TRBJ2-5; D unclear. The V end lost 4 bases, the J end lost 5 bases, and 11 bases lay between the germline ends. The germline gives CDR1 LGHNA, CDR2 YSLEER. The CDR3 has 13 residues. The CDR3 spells CASSRGRRETQYF. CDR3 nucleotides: TGCGCCAGCAGCCGTGGCAGGCGCGAGACCCAGTACTTC.

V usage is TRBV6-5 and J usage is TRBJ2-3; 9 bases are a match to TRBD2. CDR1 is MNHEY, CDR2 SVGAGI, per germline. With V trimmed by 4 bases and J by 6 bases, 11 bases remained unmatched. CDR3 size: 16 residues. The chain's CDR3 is CASSSSLAGLRDTQYF. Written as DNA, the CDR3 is TGTGCCAGCAGTTCCTCCCTAGCGGGGTTAAGGGATACGCAGTATTTT.

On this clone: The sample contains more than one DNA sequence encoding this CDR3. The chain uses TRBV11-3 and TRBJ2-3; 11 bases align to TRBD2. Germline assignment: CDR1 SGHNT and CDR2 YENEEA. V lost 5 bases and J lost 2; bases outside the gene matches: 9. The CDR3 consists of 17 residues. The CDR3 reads CASSLGLAGGPTDTQYF. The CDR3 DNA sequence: TGTGCCAGCAGCCTCGGGCTAGCGGGAGGTCCCACAGATACGCAGTATTTT.

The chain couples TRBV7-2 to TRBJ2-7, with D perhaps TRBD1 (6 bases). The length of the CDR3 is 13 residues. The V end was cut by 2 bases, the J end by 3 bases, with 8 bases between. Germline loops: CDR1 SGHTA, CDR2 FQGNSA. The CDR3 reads CASSLNRDYEQYF. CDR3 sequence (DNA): TGTGCCAGCAGCTTAAACAGGGACTACGAGCAGTACTTC.

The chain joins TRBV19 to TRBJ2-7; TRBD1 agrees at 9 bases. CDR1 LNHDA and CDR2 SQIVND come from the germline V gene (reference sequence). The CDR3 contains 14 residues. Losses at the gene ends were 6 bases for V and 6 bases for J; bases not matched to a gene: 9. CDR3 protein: CASRETGTGPEQYF. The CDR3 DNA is TGTGCCAGTAGGGAAACCGGGACAGGGCCCGAGCAGTACTTC.

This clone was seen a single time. CDR3 sequence reads: CASSLKISGAREQYF. The CDR3 DNA reads TGTGCCAGCAGCTTGAAGATTAGCGGGGCCCGGGAGCAGTACTTC. The chain is built from TRBV7-2 and TRBJ2-7, with 8 bases that match TRBD2. Germline V gene lookup returns CDR1 SGHTA and CDR2 FQGNSA. Trimming cost V 3 bases and J 7 bases; bases outside gene matches: 11. The CDR3 has 15 amino acids.

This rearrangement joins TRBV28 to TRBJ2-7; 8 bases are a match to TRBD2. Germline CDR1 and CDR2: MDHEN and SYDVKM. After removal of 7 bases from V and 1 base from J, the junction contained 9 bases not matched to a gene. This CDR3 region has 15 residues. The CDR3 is CASKISAGGSYEQYF. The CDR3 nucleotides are TGTGCCAGCAAAATCTCGGCGGGGGGATCCTACGAGCAGTACTTC. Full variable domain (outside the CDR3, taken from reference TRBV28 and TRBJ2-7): DVKVTQSSRYLVKRTGEKVFLECVQDMDHENMFWYRQDPGLGLRLIYFSYDVKMKEKGDIPEGYSVSREKKERFSLILESASTNQTSMYLCASKISAGGSYEQYFGPGTRLTVT.

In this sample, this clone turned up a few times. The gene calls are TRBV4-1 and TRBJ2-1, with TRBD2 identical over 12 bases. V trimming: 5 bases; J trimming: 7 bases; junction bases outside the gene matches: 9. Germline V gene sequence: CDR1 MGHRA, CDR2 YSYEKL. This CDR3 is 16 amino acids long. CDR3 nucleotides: TGCGCCAGCAGCTTTCTAGCGGGAGGGCCCCTAAATGAGCAGTTCTTC. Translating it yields CASSFLAGGPLNEQFF.

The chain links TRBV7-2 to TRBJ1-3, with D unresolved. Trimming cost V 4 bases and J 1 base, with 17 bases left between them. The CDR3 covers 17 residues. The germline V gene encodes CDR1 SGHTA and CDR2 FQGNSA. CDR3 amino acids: CASSSSKRGGSGNTIYF. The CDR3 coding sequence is TGTGCCAGCAGCTCCTCTAAGCGTGGTGGGTCTGGAAACACCATATATTTT.

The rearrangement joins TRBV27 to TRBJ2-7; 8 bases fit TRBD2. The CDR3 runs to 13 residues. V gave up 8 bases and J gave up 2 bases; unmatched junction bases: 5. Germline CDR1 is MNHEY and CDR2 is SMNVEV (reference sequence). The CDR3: CASSAGGAYEQYF. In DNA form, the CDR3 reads TGTGCCAGCTCCGCGGGGGGTGCCTACGAGCAGTACTTC.